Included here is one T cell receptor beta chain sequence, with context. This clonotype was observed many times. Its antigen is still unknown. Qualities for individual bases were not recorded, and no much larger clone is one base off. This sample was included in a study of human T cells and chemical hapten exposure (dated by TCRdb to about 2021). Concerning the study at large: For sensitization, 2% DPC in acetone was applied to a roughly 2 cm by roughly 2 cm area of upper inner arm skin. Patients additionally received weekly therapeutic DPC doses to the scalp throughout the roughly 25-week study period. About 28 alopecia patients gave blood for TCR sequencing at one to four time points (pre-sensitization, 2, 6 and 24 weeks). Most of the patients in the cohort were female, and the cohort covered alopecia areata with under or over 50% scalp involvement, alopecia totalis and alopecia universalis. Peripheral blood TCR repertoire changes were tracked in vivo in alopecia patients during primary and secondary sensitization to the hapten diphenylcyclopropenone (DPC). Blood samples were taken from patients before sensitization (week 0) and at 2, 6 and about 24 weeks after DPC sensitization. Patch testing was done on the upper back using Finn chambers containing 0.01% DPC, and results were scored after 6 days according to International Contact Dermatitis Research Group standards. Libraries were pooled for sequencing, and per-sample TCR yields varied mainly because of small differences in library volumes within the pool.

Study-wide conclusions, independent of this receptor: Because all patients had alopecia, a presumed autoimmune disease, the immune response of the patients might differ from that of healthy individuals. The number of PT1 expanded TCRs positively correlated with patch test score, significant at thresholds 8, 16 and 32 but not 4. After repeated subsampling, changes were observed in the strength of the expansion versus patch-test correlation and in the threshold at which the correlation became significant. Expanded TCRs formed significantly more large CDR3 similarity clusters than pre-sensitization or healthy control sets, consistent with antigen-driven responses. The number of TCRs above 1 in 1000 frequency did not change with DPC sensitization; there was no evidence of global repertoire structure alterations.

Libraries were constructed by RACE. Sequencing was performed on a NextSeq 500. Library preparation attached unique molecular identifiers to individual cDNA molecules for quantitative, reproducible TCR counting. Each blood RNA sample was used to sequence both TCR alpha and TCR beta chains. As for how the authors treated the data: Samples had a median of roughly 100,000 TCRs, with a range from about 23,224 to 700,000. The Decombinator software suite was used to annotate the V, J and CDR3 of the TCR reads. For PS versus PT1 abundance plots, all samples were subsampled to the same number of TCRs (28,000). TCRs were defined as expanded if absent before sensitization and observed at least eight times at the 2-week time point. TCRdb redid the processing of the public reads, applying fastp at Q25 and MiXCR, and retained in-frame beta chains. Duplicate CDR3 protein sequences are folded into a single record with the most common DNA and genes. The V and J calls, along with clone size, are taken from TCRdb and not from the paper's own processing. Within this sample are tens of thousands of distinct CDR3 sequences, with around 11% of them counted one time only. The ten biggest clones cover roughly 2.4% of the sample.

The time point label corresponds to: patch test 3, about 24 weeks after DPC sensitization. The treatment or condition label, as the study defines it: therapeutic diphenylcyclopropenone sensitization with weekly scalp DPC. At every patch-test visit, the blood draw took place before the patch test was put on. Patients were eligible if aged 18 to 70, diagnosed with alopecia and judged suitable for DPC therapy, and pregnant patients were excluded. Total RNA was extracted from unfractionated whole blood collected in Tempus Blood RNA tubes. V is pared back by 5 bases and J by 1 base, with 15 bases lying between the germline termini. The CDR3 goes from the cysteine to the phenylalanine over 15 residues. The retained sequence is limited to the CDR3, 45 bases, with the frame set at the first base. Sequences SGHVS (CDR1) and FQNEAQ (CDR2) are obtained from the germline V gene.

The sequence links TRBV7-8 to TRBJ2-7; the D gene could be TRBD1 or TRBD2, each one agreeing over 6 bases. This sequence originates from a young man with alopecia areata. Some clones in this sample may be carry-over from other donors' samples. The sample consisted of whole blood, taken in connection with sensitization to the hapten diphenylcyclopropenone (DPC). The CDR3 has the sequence CASSADRGPSYEQYF. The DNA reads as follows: TGTGCCAGCAGCGCCGACCGGGGGCCTTCCTACGAGCAGTACTTC.